This T cell receptor (beta chain) was captured by sequencing in a study of OX40 agonist ivuxolimab in advanced cancers. Overall study context: The treatment was a fully human IgG2 OX40 agonist, ivuxolimab. Subjects had a mean age of about 60 years, with a range of roughly 20 to 80; around 84% were male.

The assay was immunoSEQ multiplex PCR, and TCRdb's table has in-frame clones only and misses some. Of around 15,000 clones listed, less than 90% are singletons. Only one count was recorded for this clone. The CDR3 spans 13 residues. J gave up 4 bases and V 4 bases, and 3 bases lay outside the gene matches. From germline, CDR1 is KGHSH and CDR2 LQKENI. The sequence was obtained from an adult with an advanced solid tumor such as melanoma, head and neck, liver or kidney cancer. This chain joins TRBV18 and TRBJ1-2; 7 positions agree with TRBD1. The sequenced sample was CD4+ or CD8+ T cells sorted from blood, obtained in a trial of the OX40 agonist ivuxolimab. The CDR3 nucleotides are TGTGCCAGCTCACTATGGGACAGCTATGGCTACACCTTC. Protein sequence: CASSLWDSYGYTF.